This entry concerns a single T cell receptor beta chain. This sample was taken from a study of Ad26.COV2.S vaccination and SARS-CoV-2 variants. Overall study context: The COV1001 Ad26.COV2.S trial arm included the donor.

Regarding treatment: approximately 18 received Ad26.COV2.S at low or high dose, single or two shots; about 5 received placebo; per-sample allocation not given. Sample collection was performed on day 63 after the first vaccine or placebo injection. Profiling relied on immunoSEQ multiplex PCR, and the TCRdb table lists in-frame clones only, not all of them. Among under 550,000 clones listed, around nine tenths were seen once. V lost 4 bases and J lost 3; bases outside the gene matches: 3. Germline-derived CDR1 and CDR2 are MNHEY and SVGAGI. This CDR3 comprises 15 residues. The sample here was peripheral blood, taken in a trial of Ad26.COV2.S vaccine versus placebo. The sequence derives from a person between 18 and 59 years old who received the Ad26.COV2.S COVID-19 vaccine or a placebo. The J gene is TRBJ2-7, the V gene TRBV6-5; 13 nucleotides line up with TRBD2. The CDR3 protein is CASSSLAGGLYEQYF. The CDR3, as DNA: TGTGCCAGCAGTTCACTAGCGGGAGGGCTCTACGAGCAGTACTTC.